This TCR beta chain was identified in a study of T cells after yellow fever vaccination. V was pared by 8 bases and J by 0 bases, with 18 bases between. The length of the CDR3 is 16 residues. CDR1 is ENHRY, CDR2 SYGVKD, per germline. This clonotype was found many times. Its antigen is still unknown. Study conclusions and caveats: Across the CD4 and CD8 compartments, a small share of clonotypes was present in both.

TCRdb passed the 5' RACE reads through MiXCR, listing each CDR3 protein once. The sample contains over 300,000 distinct CDR3 sequences, roughly 4.3% of which appear only once. Sequenced here: PBMCs, sampled 5 days after the yellow fever booster vaccination. The sequence was obtained from a man between 18 and 29 years old who received the YFV17D yellow fever vaccine. The chain combines TRBV10-3 with TRBJ2-3; maybe TRBD1 (6 bases). CDR3 nucleotide sequence: TGTGCCATCGCCAAAGGGGGATCATTGAGCACAGATACGCAGTATTTT. As protein: CAIAKGGSLSTDTQYF.